This TCR beta chain came from a study of blood T cell repertoires in COVID-19. Study summary: Acute-phase and convalescent COVID-19 samples originated in the United States, Italy and Spain. T cells, B-cell-depleted T cells, or PBMCs provided the cDNA or gDNA that served as material.

The CDR3 extends over 12 amino acids. The trim removed 9 bases at V and 3 bases at J, leaving 1 base unmatched. Germline lookup yields CDR1 KGHDR and CDR2 SFDVKD. Authors' analysis steps: Scientists estimated how many nucleated cells there were by amplifying reference gene primers. Clones were sequenced by immunoSEQ multiplex PCR, and TCRdb holds only the in-frame ones, with some missing. The V and J calls and clone size are taken from that table; D and trimming were inferred from the DNA. The data contain roughly 340,000 clones, about 93% of them seen just once; the ten biggest clones take up roughly 3.4%. This clone was found once.

V usage is TRBV24-1 and J usage is TRBJ2-1; 7 nucleotides match TRBD2. Source material: peripheral blood. This clonotype was obtained from a young woman who had recovered from COVID-19. As DNA, the CDR3 is TGTGCCACCGGGGACTACTACAATGAGCAGTTCTTC. Encoded protein: CATGDYYNEQFF.